This T cell receptor (beta chain) was recovered during a study of T-cell memory formation after mild COVID-19 (dated by TCRdb to about 2021). Describing the broader study: TCR sequence clusters from the two donors were found to be largely donor specific. Longitudinal TCRalpha and TCRbeta repertoire sequencing tracked T-cell clones expanding and contracting after mild COVID-19 in a couple of donors. Two young, previously healthy adult volunteers made up the cohort, one male and one female.

The investigation overall reported the following: The second-wave clones that peaked on day 37 were not confirmed to be SARS-CoV-2 specific. Contracting CD4+ clones were found mainly in CM and EM memory subsets, while CD8+ clones were enriched in EMRA. Some responding clones were detected in pre-infection memory, which suggested that pre-existing cross-reactive memory T cells had joined the SARS-CoV-2 response. The study covered only a couple of mild cases, and larger cohorts including severe cases with pre-infection samples were considered necessary. Clones that contracted from day 15 to 85 showed balanced CD4/CD8 phenotypes, whereas a second wave of clones that expanded from day 15 to 37 leaned towards CD4+.

This clonotype was picked up many times. Its antigen remains unidentified. Nothing much larger sits one base from this clone, and base qualities are not available. Sequencing used an Illumina NovaSeq 6000. Using 5'RACE with constant-segment primers, TCRalpha and TCRbeta cDNA libraries were constructed, with sample barcodes and unique molecular identifiers added in the process. RNA was extracted from every sample with Trizol reagent. Libraries were amplified in two PCR steps, with a second sample barcode and Illumina TruSeq adapters added in the second step. The libraries were sequenced on an Illumina NovaSeq using 2 x 150 bp paired-end reads. Regarding the original processing steps: Demultiplexing of reads and collapsing into UMI-guided consensus sequences were performed with migec v1.2.7. Using mixcr v2.1.11, the UMI consensuses were aligned to TRA and TRB V and J templates and assembled into clonotypes. A clonotype was counted as expanded or contracted only if both edgeR and NoisET called the change significant, with noise models trained on biological replicates. For edgeR calls, the cutoffs were a false discovery rate-adjusted p below 0.01 and a log2 fold-change threshold of 1. PCA with hierarchical clustering of max-normalized trajectories of the 1000 most abundant clonotypes was used as exploratory dynamics analysis. Separately sequenced CD4+ and CD8+ repertoires were used to assign the CD4 or CD8 phenotype of responding clones. Through fastp at Q25 and MiXCR, TCRdb rebuilt clones from the public reads, retaining in-frame beta chains. All rows with the same CDR3 protein become a single entry with the most common DNA and genes. The V and J calls were not made by the authors but by TCRdb's processing. This sample gives nearly 200,000 distinct CDR3 sequences in total; 15% to 20% of them show up just once. 2.4% of the sample belongs to the ten largest clones.

Ficoll-Paque density gradient centrifugation was used to isolate PBMCs. Trimming costs V 8 bases and J 5 bases, and their ends lie 9 bases apart. The CDR3 measures 12 amino acids from cysteine to phenylalanine. Just CDR3 DNA is preserved here, 36 bases in frame from base 1. The CDR1 and CDR2 encoded by the germline V gene (reference sequence) are LGHDT and YNNKEL. This clonotype originated in an adult woman who had mild COVID-19 (a few samples of this study predate the infection). The sample titles of this study are shuffled in the database, so cell type and time point are left out; the donor was told from shared clones. The specimen sequenced was PBMCs or a T cell subset sorted from them (not recorded which). The chain is encoded by TRBV3-1 joined to TRBJ2-2, with the D gene not clear enough to name. This receptor has the CDR3 CASPSGTGELFF. The bases are TGTGCCAGCCCATCTGGAACCGGGGAGCTGTTTTTT.